What follows are 14 T cell receptor beta chains derived from one specimen sequenced in a study of human thymus T cells. Method: immunoSEQ multiplex PCR; TCRdb's copy keeps in-frame clones and lacks some. Of tens of thousands of clones in the sample, approximately 93% were seen once. The material sequenced was blood. These receptors all stem from a boy in the first two years of life with a congenital heart defect but otherwise immunologically healthy.

The gene calls are TRBV5-4 and TRBJ2-5, with D possibly matching TRBD2 (5 bases). The CDR3 extends over 16 amino acids. Per the germline V gene, CDR1 is SGHNT and CDR2 is YYREEE (reference sequence). V was shortened by 2 bases and J by 5 bases, with 19 bases between the two germline ends. Here the CDR3 reads CASSFPGSPTRETQYF. CDR3 DNA sequence: TGTGCCAGCAGCTTCCCGGGGTCCCCAACTAGGGAGACCCAGTACTTC.

This clone has a single count. J is TRBJ2-5 and V is TRBV10-1; D is perhaps TRBD1 or TRBD2 (5 bases each). Trimming left V 0 bases short and J 1 base short, with 9 bases between. Germline assignment: CDR1 WNHNN and CDR2 SYGVQD (reference sequence). CDR3 length equals 15 residues. The CDR3 sequence: CASSESRGGQETQYF. The DNA of the CDR3 is TGCGCCAGCAGTGAGTCGAGGGGTGGCCAAGAGACCCAGTACTTC.

V and J are TRBV7-9 and TRBJ1-2; 8 bases line up with TRBD1. V lost 1 base to trimming and J lost 6 bases; unmatched junction nucleotides: 7. CDR1 and CDR2 (germline): SEHNR, FQNEAQ (reference sequence). The CDR3 is 15 amino acids. CDR3 in DNA: TGTGCCAGCAGCTTAGATGGGGACAGGAGGGATGGCTACACCTTC. Protein: CASSLDGDRRDGYTF.

The V and J genes are TRBV28 and TRBJ2-5; D is possibly TRBD1 (7 bases). V lost 2 bases and J 5 bases, leaving 15 bases between the germline ends. CDR1 is MDHEN and CDR2 is SYDVKM in the germline V gene. The CDR3 contains 15 residues. Here the CDR3 DNA reads TGTGCCAGCAGTTTACTAGTCAGGGGGGAGGAGACCCAGTACTTC. Encoded protein: CASSLLVRGEETQYF.

This clone was seen once. The rearrangement uses TRBV2 and TRBJ2-1, with TRBD2 identical over 11 bases. Per the germline V gene, CDR1 is SNHLY and CDR2 is FYNNEI. The CDR3 length is 14 residues. V gave up 4 bases and J gave up 4 bases; unmatched junction bases: 0. DNA for the CDR3: TGTGCCAGCAGTGGGACTAGCGGGTACAATGAGCAGTTCTTC. Translation gives CASSGTSGYNEQFF.

V is TRBV7-2 and J is TRBJ2-1; D may be TRBD1 (6 bases). Trimming left V 6 bases short and J 7 bases short, with 13 bases between. The CDR3 length is 13 residues. The germline V gene encodes CDR1 SGHTA and CDR2 FQGNSA. The CDR3 sequence is CASRGGFLNEQFF. CDR3 nucleotide sequence: TGTGCCAGCAGAGGGGGTTTCTTGAATGAGCAGTTCTTC.

The chain recombines TRBV19 with TRBJ2-3; 12 bases fit TRBD1. The CDR3 consists of 17 residues. With 5 bases clipped from V and 3 bases from J, the junction kept 9 bases outside the gene matches. CDR1 and CDR2 (germline): LNHDA, SQIVND (reference sequence). The CDR3 loop reads CASSQRDRGRKTDTQYF. DNA of the CDR3: TGTGCCAGTAGTCAACGGGACAGGGGGCGCAAGACAGATACGCAGTATTTT.

The chain links TRBV5-6 to TRBJ2-2; TRBD2 aligns across 8 bases. The CDR3 is 15 residues long. CDR1 is SGHDT, CDR2 YYEEEE, per germline. V trimming: 2 bases; J trimming: 7 bases; junction bases outside the gene matches: 7. This chain's CDR3 is CASSFGAGEVGELFF. The DNA for the CDR3 is TGTGCCAGCAGCTTTGGAGCGGGAGAGGTCGGGGAGCTGTTTTTT.

This clone was seen only once. V usage is TRBV7-9 and J usage is TRBJ2-2; TRBD1 matches at 11 bases. This CDR3 contains 18 residues. Trimming removed 4 bases from V and 7 bases from J; junction bases left unmatched: 14. In germline, CDR1 is SEHNR, CDR2 FQNEAQ (reference sequence). DNA of the CDR3: TGTGCCAGCAGCTACGACTTTGCAGGACAGGGGGCTGACGGGGAGCTGTTTTTT. Translation: CASSYDFAGQGADGELFF.

This chain links TRBV11-2 with TRBJ2-7, with D hard to call. This CDR3 has 14 amino acids. Per the germline V gene, CDR1 is SGHAT and CDR2 is FQNNGV. Trimming removed 1 base at V and 2 bases at J, with 9 bases between. CDR3 sequence (DNA): TGTGCCAGCAGCTTAGTCAGCGCAACCTACGAGCAGTACTTC. Its protein product is CASSLVSATYEQYF.

This chain joins TRBV4-1 and TRBJ2-4; possibly TRBD2 for D (6 bases). Germline V gene lookup returns CDR1 MGHRA and CDR2 YSYEKL. V was pared by 4 bases and J by 8 bases, with 12 bases between. The CDR3 loop spans 13 amino acids. The CDR3 here is CASSLWWGDIQYF. The CDR3, as DNA: TGCGCCAGCAGCCTCTGGTGGGGGGACATTCAGTACTTC.

V gene TRBV27 combines with J gene TRBJ1-2, with 12 bases lining up with TRBD1. The germline gives CDR1 MNHEY, CDR2 SMNVEV (reference sequence). The CDR3 spans 15 residues. After removal of 0 bases from V and 8 bases from J, the junction contained 4 bases not matched to a gene. The CDR3 loop reads CASSLSGDRGRGYTF. CDR3 nucleotides: TGTGCCAGCAGTTTATCAGGGGACAGGGGGCGAGGCTACACCTTC.

This rearrangement joins TRBV11-2 to TRBJ2-5; 7 positions agree with TRBD2. CDR3 size: 14 residues. CDR1 is SGHAT, CDR2 FQNNGV, per germline. Trimming took 5 bases from V and 5 from J; bases not matched to a gene: 8. CDR3 bases: TGTGCCAGCAGCAGCGGGGACCCCAGGGAGACCCAGTACTTC. This gives the protein CASSSGDPRETQYF.

The J gene is TRBJ2-2, the V gene TRBV6-5; the match to TRBD2 covers 9 bases. Germline V gives CDR1 MNHEY, CDR2 SVGAGI. The CDR3 runs to 15 residues. The V and J ends lost 2 bases and 6 bases, in that order; junction bases with no gene match: 4. CDR3 DNA: TGTGCCAGCAGTTACAGGACTAGCGTCCCCGGGGAGCTGTTTTTT. As protein: CASSYRTSVPGELFF.